One sample yielded the 25 T cell receptor beta chains listed below, sequenced in a study of patients and donors after allogeneic stem cell transplantation. MiXCR, applied by TCRdb to the RT-PCR reads, yields one record per CDR3 protein. Among hundreds of thousands of distinct CDR3 sequences listed, roughly an eighth were seen once. The sequenced sample consisted of blood, either unsorted or a sorted T cell fraction (not recorded which). The receptors were gathered from a human donor who was either an allogeneic HSCT recipient or a stem cell or donor lymphocyte infusion donor (not recorded which). It is not recorded whose cells these are; they may come from a transplant donor.

This clonotype has a handful of counts. This rearrangement joins TRBV11-3 to TRBJ1-2; possibly TRBD1 for D (5 bases). CDR3 length: 13 amino acids. CDR1 SGHNT and CDR2 YENEEA come from the germline V gene. V lost 0 bases, J lost 7 bases, and 9 bases lay in between. CDR3 coding DNA: TGTGCCAGCAGCTTAGACGGGGACGCTGGCTACACCTTC. This codes for CASSLDGDAGYTF.

V usage is TRBV7-2 and J usage is TRBJ2-2; the D gene is possibly TRBD1 (6 bases). The CDR3 totals 14 residues. CDR1 is SGHTA, CDR2 FQGNSA, per germline. The germline V and J ends were trimmed by 2 bases and 6 bases, with 10 bases remaining between them. In DNA, the CDR3 is TGTGCCAGCAGCTTATTACAGGGCCCCGGGGAGCTGTTTTTT. Translation gives CASSLLQGPGELFF.

This clonotype was detected only a few times. This sequence joins TRBV28 and TRBJ2-4, with 14 positions matching TRBD2. The length of the CDR3 is 20 residues. The junction had 12 bases not matched to a gene; V was cut back by 2 bases and J by 3 bases. Germline V CDR1 and CDR2: MDHEN, SYDVKM. The CDR3 region has the DNA TGTGCCAGCAGTTTAAGAAGAGGGGGACTAGCGGGAGTGGTCAAAAACATTCAGTACTTC. As protein: CASSLRRGGLAGVVKNIQYF.

This clonotype has only a few counts. The rearrangement links TRBV7-2 to TRBJ2-5, with 8 bases lining up with TRBD1. V shed 2 bases and J 1 base; nucleotides not matched to a gene: 3. The CDR3 loop spans 15 amino acids. The V gene's germline CDR1 is SGHTA and CDR2 FQGNSA. Here the CDR3 reads CASSLSGTGQETQYF. The CDR3, as DNA: TGTGCCAGCAGCTTATCCGGGACAGGCCAAGAGACCCAGTACTTC.

V and J are TRBV3-1 and TRBJ2-7; D possibly matches TRBD1 or TRBD2 (5 bases each). CDR1 is LGHDT and CDR2 is YNNKEL in the germline V gene (reference sequence). With 0 bases removed from V and 7 bases from J, the gap between germline ends came to 19 bases. The CDR3 contains 16 residues. The chain's CDR3 is CASSQDRGRYPGEQYF. The CDR3, as DNA: TGTGCCAGCAGCCAAGATAGGGGACGGTACCCCGGGGAGCAGTACTTC.

Details on this clonotype: A much larger clone differs from this one at a single base, so this may be a read error. The chain uses TRBV5-1 and TRBJ1-1; 7 bases agree with TRBD1. In germline, CDR1 is SGHRS, CDR2 YFSETQ. This CDR3 spans 15 amino acids. CDR3 in amino acids: CASSLEPGGNTGAFF. The CDR3 DNA follows: TGCGCCAGCAGCTTGGAGCCAGGGGGGAACACTGGAGCTTTCTTT. The complete variable domain, with remaining parts taken from reference TRBV5-1 and TRBJ1-1, reads KAGVTQTPRYLIKTRGQQVTLSCSPISGHRSVSWYQQTPGQGLQFLFEYFSETQRNKGNFPGRFSGRQFSNSRSEMNVSTLELGDSALYLCASSLEPGGNTGAFFGQGTRLTVV.

This clonotype showed up just a few times. This chain joins TRBV30 and TRBJ2-3, with TRBD1 as a possible D gene (6 bases). Germline lookup yields CDR1 GTSNPN and CDR2 SVGIG (reference sequence). The CDR3 sequence is 15 residues long. V lost 5 bases, J lost 0 bases, and 15 bases lay in between. The CDR3 sequence: CAWQVGTTSTDTQYF. CDR3 nucleotide sequence: TGTGCCTGGCAAGTGGGGACAACTAGCACAGATACGCAGTATTTT.

This clonotype was observed many times. This chain connects TRBV27 to TRBJ1-1; 8 nucleotides align to TRBD1. Unmatched junction bases numbered 13, after V lost 3 bases and J lost 4 bases. Germline V gives CDR1 MNHEY, CDR2 SMNVEV (reference sequence). The CDR3 extends over 17 amino acids. CDR3 sequence reads: CASSFSPRTGWGTEAFF. The CDR3 DNA is TGTGCCAGCAGTTTCTCCCCCCGGACAGGGTGGGGCACTGAAGCTTTCTTT.

In this sample, this clonotype turned up a few times. CDR3 nucleotide sequence: TGTGCCAGCAGCCAAGATTTAGCGGTTAAAGAGACCCAGTACTTC. Amino acid sequence: CASSQDLAVKETQYF. The rearrangement uses TRBV4-2 and TRBJ2-5, with a possible D match to TRBD2 (6 bases). The CDR3 sequence is 15 residues long. Germline V gives CDR1 LGHNA, CDR2 YNFKEQ. Between the trimmed V and J ends, which lost 0 bases and 3 bases, there was a span of 11 bases.

Many counts were recorded for this clonotype. The V gene is TRBV5-5, the J gene TRBJ2-2, with D tentatively TRBD2 (6 bases). Trimming removed 4 bases from V and 4 bases from J, with 11 bases in between. Germline V gives CDR1 SGHKS, CDR2 YYEKEE (reference sequence). The CDR3 is 14 amino acids. The DNA of the CDR3 is TGTGCCAGCAGCCTGAACGGGGGCACCGGGGAGCTGTTTTTT. Its translation is CASSLNGGTGELFF. The whole variable domain, remainder taken from reference TRBV5-5 and TRBJ2-2, is DAGVTQSPTHLIKTRGQQVTLRCSPISGHKSVSWYQQVLGQGPQFIFQYYEKEERGRGNFPDRFSARQFPNYSSELNVNALLLGDSALYLCASSLNGGTGELFFGEGSRLTVL.

This clonotype was observed many times. V usage is TRBV20-1 and J usage is TRBJ2-3; D may correspond to TRBD1 or TRBD2 (5 bases each). Germline CDR1 DFQATT, CDR2 SNEGSKA (reference sequence). V shed 2 bases and J shed 14 bases, with 14 bases lying between them. This CDR3 contains 11 residues. The CDR3 DNA is TGCAGTGCTAGATCTCTAGGGGACGCGTATTTT. Translated: CSARSLGDAYF.

The rearrangement uses TRBV7-2 and TRBJ2-5, with 7 bases fitting TRBD1. Germline CDR1 reads SGHTA; CDR2 reads FQGNSA. The CDR3 sequence is 15 residues long. With V trimmed by 5 bases and J by 4 bases, 10 bases remained unmatched. CDR3 in amino acids: CASSPRRRQGETQYF. In DNA form, the CDR3 reads TGTGCCAGCAGCCCCAGGCGGAGACAGGGAGAGACCCAGTACTTC.

The rearrangement links TRBV6-1 to TRBJ2-7, with TRBD1 as a possible D gene (6 bases). V shed 3 bases and J shed 6 bases, with 18 bases lying between them. CDR3 length equals 15 residues. From germline, CDR1 is MNHNS and CDR2 SASEGT. The CDR3: CASSELWAGEVEQYF. The CDR3 DNA reads TGTGCCAGCAGTGAGTTATGGGCAGGGGAAGTCGAGCAGTACTTC.

The V call is TRBV20-1, the J call TRBJ2-5; D gene uncertain. The germline gives CDR1 DFQATT, CDR2 SNEGSKA (reference sequence). Trimming shortened V by 0 bases and J by 6 bases, and 11 bases separated the two germline ends. This CDR3 has 13 residues. In nucleotides, the CDR3 is TGCAGTGCTAGAGATACCCGACTTCAGACCCAGTACTTC. Translation gives CSARDTRLQTQYF.

The gene calls are TRBV7-2 and TRBJ2-3, with 9 bases matching TRBD2. CDR3 size: 15 residues. The J segment lost 4 bases and the V segment lost 4 bases, leaving 6 bases of the junction unmatched. Germline V gene sequence: CDR1 SGHTA, CDR2 FQGNSA. CDR3 sequence reads: CASSSRGGGPDTQYF. CDR3 bases: TGTGCCAGCAGCTCGCGGGGGGGGGGCCCAGATACGCAGTATTTT.

There are many counts of this clonotype. The chain couples TRBV5-5 to TRBJ1-1; TRBD1 might be the D (6 bases). V lost 0 bases to trimming and J lost 1 base, with 10 bases between them. The CDR3 has 15 amino acids. Germline CDR1 reads SGHKS; CDR2 reads YYEKEE (reference sequence). In DNA form, the CDR3 reads TGTGCCAGCAGCTTGGGGGGACACCAGAACACTGAAGCTTTCTTT. This translates into CASSLGGHQNTEAFF.

CDR3 sequence reads: CASSLRGPHTEAFF. CDR3 nucleotides: TGCGCCAGCAGCTTGAGGGGCCCGCACACTGAAGCTTTCTTT. The genes are TRBV5-1 and TRBJ1-1; tentative D call: TRBD1 (5 bases). The CDR3 runs to 14 residues. The V gene lost 1 base and the J gene lost 3 bases, with 10 bases spanning the gap. The germline V gene encodes CDR1 SGHRS and CDR2 YFSETQ.

V and J are TRBV14 and TRBJ2-7, with D hard to call. The CDR3 length is 14 residues. Germline V gives CDR1 SGHDN, CDR2 FVKESK. Trimming cost V 4 bases and J 0 bases, with 10 bases left between them. CDR3 coding DNA: TGTGCCAGCAGCCCTCAACAAAGCTCCTACGAGCAGTACTTC. Its translation is CASSPQQSSYEQYF.

The chain employs TRBV25-1 and TRBJ2-3, with a weak D call TRBD1 (6 bases). Trimming cost V 1 base and J 0 bases, with 8 bases left between them. CDR1 and CDR2 from the germline V gene are MGHDK and SYGVNS. The CDR3 is 15 amino acids. This CDR3 is CASSEFGTSTDTQYF. DNA for the CDR3: TGTGCCAGCAGTGAATTTGGGACAAGCACAGATACGCAGTATTTT.

This clonotype was seen a few times. The rearrangement links TRBV18 to TRBJ2-5, with D possibly being TRBD2 (5 bases). Germline lookup yields CDR1 KGHSH and CDR2 LQKENI. This CDR3 comprises 14 residues. Deletions cut 6 bases from V and 2 bases from J, with 13 bases between. In DNA, the CDR3 is TGTGCCAGCTCCGGGGTCGGTTCTCAAGAGACCCAGTACTTC. Translation: CASSGVGSQETQYF.

The chain carries TRBV3-1 and TRBJ1-2; a possible D gene is TRBD1 (5 bases). With 0 bases removed from V and 8 bases from J, the gap between germline ends came to 10 bases. This CDR3 spans 13 amino acids. Germline CDR1 reads LGHDT; CDR2 reads YNNKEL (reference sequence). This CDR3 reads CASSQDNRWGYTF. CDR3 nucleotides: TGTGCCAGCAGCCAAGATAACAGGTGGGGCTACACCTTC.

This clonotype appeared many times. The CDR3 DNA reads TGTGCCAGCAGTTTATCGCGTGAGCAGTTCTTC. Protein: CASSLSREQFF. The V call is TRBV12-3 or TRBV12-4, the J call TRBJ2-1; no clear D. The V gene lost 2 bases and the J gene lost 9 bases, with 5 bases spanning the gap. The CDR3 loop spans 11 amino acids.

This clonotype was detected only a few times. V gene TRBV12-3 or TRBV12-4 combines with J gene TRBJ2-7; D possibly matches TRBD1 or TRBD2 (5 bases each). The CDR3 has 14 residues. Trimming pared 1 base from V and 2 bases from J, leaving 9 bases between. CDR3 coding DNA: TGTGCCAGCAGTTTAGGGCTGGGGGCCTACGAGCAGTACTTC. This gives the protein CASSLGLGAYEQYF.

The chain uses TRBV7-6 and TRBJ2-3; D possibly corresponds to TRBD2 (5 bases). The CDR3 runs 14 residues. Germline V CDR1 and CDR2: SGHVS, FNYEAQ. Between the trimmed V and J ends, which lost 5 bases and 3 bases, there was a span of 12 bases. The CDR3 here is CASSPSGRTDTQYF. In nucleotides, the CDR3 is TGTGCCAGCAGCCCGAGCGGACGTACAGATACGCAGTATTTT.

There are many counts of this clonotype. This chain connects TRBV10-3 to TRBJ1-1; D is perhaps TRBD1 (5 bases). Germline loops: CDR1 ENHRY, CDR2 SYGVKD. The V end lost 0 bases, the J end lost 4 bases, and 15 bases lay between the germline ends. The CDR3 consists of 16 residues. The CDR3 bases are TGTGCCATCAGTGAGTCGGGAGGGGCCGGCGGCACTGAAGCTTTCTTT. Translating it yields CAISESGGAGGTEAFF.